These 30 T cell receptor beta chains share one sample of origin, sequenced in a study of OX40 agonist ivuxolimab in advanced cancers. Sequencing used immunoSEQ multiplex PCR; TCRdb keeps in-frame clones, though not all of them. This table holds approximately 69,000 clones, more than 85% found once. This specimen consisted of CD4+ or CD8+ T cells sorted from blood, obtained in a trial of the OX40 agonist ivuxolimab. The receptors shown here come from an adult with an advanced solid tumor such as melanoma, head and neck, liver or kidney cancer.

The V call is TRBV10-3, the J call TRBJ2-2; 11 positions agree with TRBD1. The CDR3 spans 15 residues. Germline-derived CDR1 and CDR2 are ENHRY and SYGVKD. V dropped 6 bases and J dropped 6; count of bases not matched to a gene: 6. CDR3 coding DNA: TGTGCCATCAGGCCGGGACAGGGGGTTTCCGGGGAGCTGTTTTTT. Its protein is CAIRPGQGVSGELFF.

The chain carries TRBV5-1 and TRBJ1-4; D perhaps matches TRBD1 (5 bases). Germline lookup yields CDR1 SGHRS and CDR2 YFSETQ. The CDR3 consists of 16 residues. V was cut by 0 bases and J by 7 bases, with 16 bases left in between. CDR3 amino acids: CASSLAGPSGGEKLFF. DNA for the CDR3: TGCGCCAGCAGCTTGGCGGGACCCTCTGGGGGTGAAAAACTGTTTTTT.

The genes are TRBV7-9 and TRBJ2-1, with 7 bases identical to TRBD2. J was trimmed by 7 bases and V by 6 bases; bases with no gene match: 15. The V gene's germline CDR1 is SEHNR and CDR2 FQNEAQ (reference sequence). The CDR3 spans 16 residues. CDR3 DNA sequence: TGTGCCAGCAGTCGCAGGCTCGCGGGAGAGAATAATGAGCAGTTCTTC. Protein product: CASSRRLAGENNEQFF.

This chain joins TRBV5-1 and TRBJ2-1; tentatively, D is TRBD1 (7 bases). This CDR3 comprises 13 residues. Germline V CDR1 and CDR2: SGHRS, YFSETQ. Trimming shortened V by 2 bases and J by 5 bases, and 8 bases separated the two germline ends. The CDR3 reads CASSFRGDNEQFF. The CDR3 nucleotides are TGCGCCAGCAGCTTCAGGGGGGACAATGAGCAGTTCTTC.

The gene calls are TRBV5-1 and TRBJ2-1; D not resolved. This CDR3 has 13 residues. From germline, CDR1 is SGHRS and CDR2 YFSETQ. V was pared by 5 bases and J by 12 bases, with 18 bases between. The CDR3 nucleotides read TGCGCCAGCAGTCCGGTGCTTGACGGAGTGCAGTTCTTC. Residues: CASSPVLDGVQFF. Full variable domain (missing parts from reference TRBV5-1 and TRBJ2-1): KAGVTQTPRYLIKTRGQQVTLSCSPISGHRSVSWYQQTPGQGLQFLFEYFSETQRNKGNFPGRFSGRQFSNSRSEMNVSTLELGDSALYLCASSPVLDGVQFFGPGTRLTVL.

This chain connects TRBV6-5 to TRBJ2-2; tentatively, D is TRBD1 (6 bases). The germline V and J ends were trimmed by 6 bases and 4 bases, with 12 bases remaining between them. The CDR3 is 14 residues long. The germline V gene has CDR1 MNHEY and CDR2 SVGAGI. CDR3 in amino acids: CASRRYRATGELFF. The DNA of the CDR3 is TGTGCCAGCAGAAGATACAGGGCCACCGGGGAGCTGTTTTTT.

This chain connects TRBV2 to TRBJ1-5; tentative D call: TRBD1 (5 bases). The germline V gene encodes CDR1 SNHLY and CDR2 FYNNEI. Trimming took off 4 bases at V and 7 bases at J, with 17 bases between the two ends. The CDR3 has 15 amino acids. DNA of the CDR3: TGTGCCAGCAGTGTGGGGACTCGTGCCGGCCAGCCCCAGCATTTT. Its protein product is CASSVGTRAGQPQHF.

This clone occurred once. The chain employs TRBV11-1 and TRBJ2-3; TRBD1 is a possible D gene (6 bases). This CDR3 is 16 amino acids long. The V gene lost 0 bases and the J gene lost 7 bases, with 17 bases spanning the gap. Germline V lookup: CDR1 SGHAT, CDR2 FQDESV (reference sequence). The DNA for the CDR3 is TGTGCCAGCAGCTTAGCAGACAGGTCCCGGGGATATACGCAGTATTTT. Amino acids: CASSLADRSRGYTQYF.

CDR3 bases: TGTGCCACCCCTTCCTCGAGGGCAGGGTTTAAGTATGGCTACACCTTC. Translated: CATPSSRAGFKYGYTF. This chain connects TRBV27 to TRBJ1-2; tentatively, D is TRBD1 (5 bases). The CDR3 is made up of 16 amino acids. Trimming pared 10 bases from V and 5 bases from J, leaving 26 bases between. Germline V CDR1 and CDR2: MNHEY, SMNVEV (reference sequence).

V usage is TRBV29-1 and J usage is TRBJ1-2; no reliable D call. V lost 4 bases to trimming and J lost 2 bases, with 14 bases between them. CDR1 and CDR2 (germline): SQVTM, ANQGSEA. The CDR3 totals 14 residues. CDR3 protein: CSVVGHSPNYGYTF. The CDR3 DNA follows: TGCAGCGTTGTAGGGCACAGTCCGAACTATGGCTACACCTTC.

The rearrangement uses TRBV4-1 and TRBJ2-2, with TRBD2 matching 13 bases. Germline CDR1 reads MGHRA; CDR2 reads YSYEKL. With 5 bases clipped from V and 5 bases from J, the junction kept 11 bases outside the gene matches. CDR3 length: 18 amino acids. In DNA form, the CDR3 reads TGCGCCAGCAGCGGACTAGCGGGAGTGGGAGTGGAAACCGGGGAGCTGTTTTTT. It specifies CASSGLAGVGVETGELFF.

The chain has TRBV28 and TRBJ2-3, with D unclear. This CDR3 is 11 amino acids long. Trimming pared 2 bases from V and 5 bases from J, leaving 2 bases between. The V gene's germline CDR1 is MDHEN and CDR2 SYDVKM. This CDR3 reads CASSLIDTQYF. Here the CDR3 DNA reads TGTGCCAGCAGTTTAATAGATACGCAGTATTTT.

The chain links TRBV19 to TRBJ1-2; D is uncertain. Germline V gene sequence: CDR1 LNHDA, CDR2 SQIVND (reference sequence). Trimming pared 3 bases from V and 4 bases from J, leaving 15 bases between. This CDR3 has 15 residues. The CDR3 protein is CASSIRVGRFYGYTF. In DNA form, the CDR3 reads TGTGCCAGTAGTATTCGGGTAGGGAGATTCTATGGCTACACCTTC.

The chain links TRBV18 to TRBJ2-1; the match to TRBD2 covers 7 bases. Germline V gene sequence: CDR1 KGHSH, CDR2 LQKENI. The CDR3 loop spans 19 amino acids. V gave up 4 bases and J gave up 0 bases; unmatched junction bases: 15. The CDR3 DNA reads TGTGCCAGCTCACTTAAGCATGAGCGGGGTAGTAGCTCCTACAATGAGCAGTTCTTC. This encodes CASSLKHERGSSSYNEQFF.

The chain uses TRBV9 and TRBJ1-4; 8 bases line up with TRBD1. V gave up 6 bases and J gave up 4 bases; unmatched junction bases: 8. The CDR3 runs to 15 residues. The V gene's germline CDR1 is SGDLS and CDR2 YYNGEE. The CDR3 sequence is CASNPTGAGNEKLFF. The CDR3 DNA reads TGTGCCAGCAACCCGACAGGGGCGGGTAATGAAAAACTGTTTTTT.

The rearrangement uses TRBV9 and TRBJ1-2; no firm D call. CDR1 and CDR2 (germline): SGDLS, YYNGEE. This CDR3 has 14 residues. V was clipped by 0 bases and J by 0 bases, with 6 bases between them. The CDR3 protein is CASSVDRANYGYTF. DNA for the CDR3: TGTGCCAGCAGCGTAGACAGAGCTAACTATGGCTACACCTTC.

This clone occurred a few times. The chain links TRBV29-1 to TRBJ1-1; no clear D. Germline loops: CDR1 SQVTM, CDR2 ANQGSEA. The V and J ends lost 6 bases and 3 bases respectively, with 5 bases between them. CDR3 length: 10 residues. CDR3 amino acids: CSVGDTEAFF. The CDR3 nucleotides read TGCAGCGTCGGGGACACTGAAGCTTTCTTT.

The chain couples TRBV19 to TRBJ1-4; D remains unclear. The germline V gene has CDR1 LNHDA and CDR2 SQIVND (reference sequence). The ends were cut back, 0 bases at V and 5 bases at J, with 7 bases in the middle. The CDR3 length is 14 residues. The CDR3 protein is CASSIERRNEKLFF. CDR3 sequence (DNA): TGTGCCAGTAGTATAGAGAGGCGGAATGAAAAACTGTTTTTT.

This clone came up once. The gene calls are TRBV5-6 and TRBJ2-7; 9 bases are shared with TRBD1. J lost 6 bases, V lost 4 bases, and 8 bases had no gene match. The CDR3 is made up of 14 amino acids. Germline V gives CDR1 SGHDT, CDR2 YYEEEE. CDR3 sequence: CASSGPGQGGEQYF. The DNA for the CDR3 is TGTGCCAGCAGCGGTCCGGGACAGGGAGGCGAGCAGTACTTC. The variable domain in full, completed from reference TRBV5-6 and TRBJ2-7, reads DAGVTQSPTHLIKTRGQQVTLRCSPKSGHDTVSWYQQALGQGPQFIFQYYEEEERQRGNFPDRFSGHQFPNYSSELNVNALLLGDSALYLCASSGPGQGGEQYFGPGTRLTVT.

The gene calls are TRBV5-1 and TRBJ2-5; 9 bases agree with TRBD1. CDR3 length: 13 amino acids. Germline assignment: CDR1 SGHRS and CDR2 YFSETQ. With V trimmed by 4 bases and J by 5 bases, 3 bases remained unmatched. The CDR3 is CASSPGTGETQYF. CDR3 DNA: TGCGCCAGCAGCCCGGGGACAGGGGAGACCCAGTACTTC.

DNA of the CDR3: TGCGCCAGCAGTGAGTTTGCGGGAGGGAGCTCCTACAATGAGCAGTTCTTC. Its translation: CASSEFAGGSSYNEQFF. This sequence joins TRBV10-1 and TRBJ2-1; 9 nucleotides line up with TRBD2. V lost 1 base, J lost 0 bases, and 4 bases stayed unmatched. The CDR3 contains 17 residues. Germline V CDR1 and CDR2: WNHNN, SYGVQD (reference sequence).

The genes are TRBV11-2 and TRBJ1-1, with D tentatively TRBD1 (6 bases). CDR1 and CDR2 (germline): SGHAT, FQNNGV. This CDR3 has 18 residues. Trimming took 0 bases from V and 2 from J, leaving 19 bases between them. The CDR3 loop is CASSLDERGSRGNTEAFF. CDR3 sequence (DNA): TGTGCCAGCAGCTTAGATGAGCGGGGGAGCAGGGGAAACACTGAAGCTTTCTTT. The full variable domain, completed using reference TRBV11-2 and TRBJ1-1, is EAGVAQSPRYKIIEKRQSVAFWCNPISGHATLYWYQQILGQGPKLLIQFQNNGVVDDSQLPKDRFSAERLKGVDSTLKIQPAKLEDSAVYLCASSLDERGSRGNTEAFFGQGTRLTVV.

This clone appeared a single time. The rearrangement links TRBV5-1 to TRBJ1-3; TRBD1 aligns across 9 bases. J was trimmed by 2 bases and V by 0 bases; bases with no gene match: 3. The CDR3 contains 16 residues. Germline lookup yields CDR1 SGHRS and CDR2 YFSETQ. The CDR3, as DNA: TGCGCCAGCAGCTTGGGAGGACAGGGGACTGGAAACACCATATATTTT. It encodes CASSLGGQGTGNTIYF.

The chain combines TRBV10-3 with TRBJ2-7, with TRBD1 matching 12 bases. V was pared by 4 bases and J by 5 bases, with 9 bases of the junction left unmatched. The CDR3 is made up of 16 amino acids. The germline V gene encodes CDR1 ENHRY and CDR2 SYGVKD. Here the CDR3 DNA reads TGTGCCATCAGTGCATTCGGGACAGGGGGCTTCGACGAGCAGTACTTC. Amino acids: CAISAFGTGGFDEQYF.

This chain uses TRBV18 with TRBJ1-5; possible D gene TRBD1, 5 bases. The V gene's germline CDR1 is KGHSH and CDR2 LQKENI. Trimming took 5 bases from V and 6 from J, leaving 14 bases between them. The CDR3 totals 14 residues. CDR3 DNA sequence: TGTGCCAGCTCATCTCAGGGTTCCGCTCAGCCCCAGCATTTT. It translates to CASSSQGSAQPQHF.

This chain uses TRBV12-5 with TRBJ2-2; 12 nucleotides align to TRBD2. The germline gives CDR1 LGHNT, CDR2 FRNRAP. After removal of 7 bases from V and 3 bases from J, the junction contained 6 bases not matched to a gene. The CDR3 has 16 amino acids. In DNA form, the CDR3 reads TGTGCTAGTGTTAGACTAGCGGGAGTCGACACCGGGGAGCTGTTTTTT. This translates into CASVRLAGVDTGELFF. The full variable domain, rest sourced from reference TRBV12-5 and TRBJ2-2, is DARVTQTPRHKVTEMGQEVTMRCQPILGHNTVFWYRQTMMQGLELLAYFRNRAPLDDSGMPKDRFSAEMPDATLATLKIQPSEPRDSAVYFCASVRLAGVDTGELFFGEGSRLTVL.

The genes are TRBV19 and TRBJ2-7; no clear D gene. V dropped 8 bases and J dropped 5 bases, with 16 bases sitting between them. The CDR3 sequence is 13 residues long. Germline CDR1 is LNHDA and CDR2 is SQIVND (reference sequence). The CDR3 sequence is CASLRTDRDEQYF. CDR3 in DNA: TGTGCCAGTCTGAGAACGGATAGAGACGAGCAGTACTTC.

This chain connects TRBV6-5 to TRBJ2-1, with a weak D call TRBD2 (5 bases). Per the germline V gene, CDR1 is MNHEY and CDR2 is SVGAGI. This CDR3 is 16 amino acids long. With 4 bases removed from V and 0 bases from J, the gap between germline ends came to 13 bases. CDR3 coding DNA: TGTGCCAGCAGTTCCCTCCGAGACTACTCCTACAATGAGCAGTTCTTC. Translated: CASSSLRDYSYNEQFF.

This clone was counted a single time. The chain combines TRBV19 with TRBJ2-7, with 9 nucleotides matching TRBD1. Germline V gives CDR1 LNHDA, CDR2 SQIVND (reference sequence). The CDR3 extends over 15 amino acids. Trimming at V came to 3 bases and at J to 3 bases, leaving 6 bases not matched to a gene. CDR3 sequence (DNA): TGTGCCAGTAGTATGGGGACAGGGACAGTCTACGAGCAGTACTTC. It is translated as CASSMGTGTVYEQYF.

The rearrangement joins TRBV30 to TRBJ1-5; the D is unclear. The CDR3 is 13 residues long. Looked up from germline, CDR1 is GTSNPN and CDR2 is SVGIG (reference sequence). Trimming stripped 2 bases from V and 8 bases from J, with 13 bases between. CDR3: CAWSRTPEKPQHF. CDR3 DNA sequence: TGTGCCTGGAGTCGGACCCCCGAGAAGCCCCAGCATTTT.